These 29 T cell receptor beta chains were all obtained from the same sample, sequenced in a study of PD-1 blockade in classical Hodgkin lymphoma. Assay used: immunoSEQ multiplex PCR; TCRdb lists only in-frame clones, some missing. The sample holds fewer than 9,000 clones; roughly 85% are singletons and the top ten take approximately 36%. This sample's time point: cycle 4 day 1 (C4D1), after 5 to 7 weeks of nivolumab. Every patient relapsed after autologous stem cell transplantation, and brentuximab vedotin exposure varied. This material consisted of peripheral blood mononuclear cells (PBMCs), taken before the fourth cycle of nivolumab. All receptors derive from a human donor with classical Hodgkin lymphoma.

The J gene is TRBJ2-7, the V gene TRBV7-2; D uncertain. The CDR3 has 13 residues. CDR1 and CDR2 (germline): SGHTA, FQGNSA. Deletions cut 8 bases from V and 1 base from J, with 12 bases between. CDR3 DNA sequence: TGTGCCAGCGGCAGCTTGGGGTCCTACGAGCAGTACTTC. Amino acid sequence: CASGSLGSYEQYF.

The chain combines TRBV14 with TRBJ2-1, with 12 bases matching TRBD1. Germline loops: CDR1 SGHDN, CDR2 FVKESK. The CDR3 consists of 16 residues. V dropped 9 bases and J dropped 6; count of bases not matched to a gene: 12. Written as DNA, the CDR3 is TGTGCCAGTACGGGACAGGGGGCGAGAGGAAGCAATGAGCAGTTCTTC. Protein: CASTGQGARGSNEQFF.

The chain carries TRBV14 and TRBJ2-7, with D possibly TRBD1 on 6 matching bases. CDR3 length equals 16 residues. Germline V gene sequence: CDR1 SGHDN, CDR2 FVKESK. V was shortened by 3 bases and J by 4 bases, with 19 bases between the two germline ends. The CDR3 coding sequence is TGTGCCAGCAGCCAGAAAACAGGCCCCGGGACATACGAGCAGTACTTC. Translating gives CASSQKTGPGTYEQYF.

This clone was found a few times. The rearrangement uses TRBV28 and TRBJ2-7; the match to TRBD1 covers 7 bases. Trimming removed 4 bases from V and 2 bases from J; junction bases left unmatched: 8. Germline V gene sequence: CDR1 MDHEN, CDR2 SYDVKM. The CDR3 length is 15 residues. CDR3 coding DNA: TGTGCCAGCAGTTCCAAACAGGGGTCTCCCTACGAGCAGTACTTC. Its translation: CASSSKQGSPYEQYF.

This chain uses TRBV28 with TRBJ2-7, with TRBD2 matching 10 bases. Germline CDR1 MDHEN, CDR2 SYDVKM. This CDR3 has 15 amino acids. The J segment lost 0 bases and the V segment lost 5 bases, leaving 4 bases of the junction unmatched. The CDR3 spells CASSPRTSGSYEQYF. CDR3 sequence (DNA): TGTGCCAGCAGTCCCCGGACTAGCGGCTCCTACGAGCAGTACTTC.

J is TRBJ1-5 and V is TRBV6-1; 10 bases agree with TRBD1. The CDR3 sequence is 18 residues long. Germline V lookup: CDR1 MNHNS, CDR2 SASEGT. Trimming cost V 3 bases and J 6 bases; bases outside gene matches: 14. The CDR3 region has the DNA TGTGCCAGCAGTGAGCGGGACAGGGGCCCCTCCTGGGGTCAGCCCCAGCATTTT. Protein product: CASSERDRGPSWGQPQHF.

This clone was detected only once. The rearrangement joins TRBV10-1 to TRBJ2-3; D is tentatively TRBD1 or TRBD2 (5 bases each). The CDR3 consists of 13 residues. V was trimmed by 5 bases and J by 4 bases, leaving 10 bases between them. Looked up from germline, CDR1 is WNHNN and CDR2 is SYGVQD (reference sequence). The CDR3 is CASSTGTSDTQYF. The CDR3 nucleotides are TGCGCCAGCAGTACTGGGACCTCAGATACGCAGTATTTT.

The V gene is TRBV27, the J gene TRBJ2-7; 10 bases line up with TRBD2. CDR1 is MNHEY, CDR2 SMNVEV, per germline (reference sequence). Trimming removed 6 bases from V and 4 bases from J; junction bases left unmatched: 9. The CDR3 length is 15 residues. CDR3 sequence: CASRGIAGGGYEQYF. The CDR3 coding sequence is TGTGCCAGCAGGGGGATAGCGGGAGGAGGTTACGAGCAGTACTTC.

The chain employs TRBV13 and TRBJ2-7; D gene uncertain. CDR1 and CDR2 from the germline V gene are PRHDT and FYEKMQ (reference sequence). With 5 bases removed from V and 6 bases from J, the gap between germline ends came to 11 bases. The CDR3 loop spans 12 amino acids. The CDR3 bases are TGTGCCAGCAGCCGGGTTCCCTTCGAGCAGTACTTC. Translating gives CASSRVPFEQYF.

The rearrangement joins TRBV5-6 to TRBJ2-7, with D possibly TRBD1 on 5 matching bases. CDR3 length: 14 residues. The germline V and J ends were trimmed by 1 base and 2 bases, with 10 bases remaining between them. Germline V gene data show CDR1 as SGHDT and CDR2 as YYEEEE. The CDR3 loop is CASSLQGTPYEQYF. CDR3 sequence (DNA): TGTGCCAGCAGCTTGCAGGGTACCCCCTACGAGCAGTACTTC.

The chain couples TRBV30 to TRBJ2-1; TRBD2 agrees at 12 bases. The junction had 10 bases not matched to a gene; V was cut back by 3 bases and J by 4 bases. From germline, CDR1 is GTSNPN and CDR2 SVGIG (reference sequence). This CDR3 region has 17 residues. CDR3 region: CAWSLPKLAGGYNEQFF. CDR3 DNA sequence: TGTGCCTGGAGCCTCCCAAAACTAGCGGGAGGATACAATGAGCAGTTCTTC. Together with reference TRBV30 and TRBJ2-1, the CDR3 gives the full variable domain: SQTIHQWPATLVQPVGSPLSLECTVEGTSNPNLYWYRQAAGRGLQLLFYSVGIGQISSEVPQNLSASRPQDRQFILSSKKLLLSDSGFYLCAWSLPKLAGGYNEQFFGPGTRLTVL.

The gene calls are TRBV19 and TRBJ2-1; 16 nucleotides align to TRBD2. The CDR3 covers 20 residues. Germline values: CDR1 LNHDA, CDR2 SQIVND (reference sequence). Germline trimming cut 3 bases from V and 4 bases from J; bases unmatched to any gene: 12. The CDR3 spells CASSMILGLAGGPGYNEQFF. CDR3 in DNA: TGTGCCAGTAGTATGATTTTGGGACTAGCGGGAGGGCCCGGGTACAATGAGCAGTTCTTC.

This chain links TRBV4-2 with TRBJ2-5; D is unclear. The CDR3 extends over 14 amino acids. V gave up 4 bases and J gave up 5 bases, with 14 bases separating them. Germline CDR1 and CDR2: LGHNA and YNFKEQ. The DNA for the CDR3 is TGTGCCAGCAGCCGATGGGGTTATTCGGAGACCCAGTACTTC. As protein: CASSRWGYSETQYF.

CDR3 residues: CASSLVEFSYEQYF. The CDR3 region has the DNA TGTGCCAGCAGCTTGGTAGAGTTCTCCTACGAGCAGTACTTC. This chain links TRBV5-6 with TRBJ2-7; D call uncertain. V lost 0 bases to trimming and J lost 0 bases, with 7 bases between them. The CDR3 is 14 residues long. Germline V lookup: CDR1 SGHDT, CDR2 YYEEEE.

In its sample, this clone was seen once. V usage is TRBV7-3 and J usage is TRBJ1-1; D is perhaps TRBD1 (6 bases). In germline, CDR1 is SGHTA, CDR2 FQGTGA. V was pared by 4 bases and J by 1 base, with 13 bases between. CDR3 length equals 15 residues. The CDR3 DNA is TGTGCCAGCAGCTCAGGGGTGGGGCCGAACACTGAAGCTTTCTTT. Amino acids: CASSSGVGPNTEAFF.

The rearrangement uses TRBV5-4 and TRBJ1-2; 10 nucleotides line up with TRBD1. J was trimmed by 4 bases and V by 3 bases; bases with no gene match: 6. Germline V gene data show CDR1 as SGHNT and CDR2 as YYREEE (reference sequence). The CDR3 runs to 15 residues. For the CDR3, the DNA is TGTGCCAGCAGCTCACCGGGACAGGGGCTCTATGGCTACACCTTC. Its protein is CASSSPGQGLYGYTF.

This chain connects TRBV6-4 to TRBJ2-1; 7 nucleotides align to TRBD2. V was pared by 5 bases and J by 5 bases, with 9 bases of the junction left unmatched. Per the germline V gene, CDR1 is MRHNA and CDR2 is SNTAGT. CDR3 length equals 15 residues. As DNA, the CDR3 is TGTGCCAGCAGTTTCTCTAGCGGCCTTAACAATGAGCAGTTCTTC. It specifies CASSFSSGLNNEQFF.

J is TRBJ2-6 and V is TRBV5-1, with D unresolved. V was pared by 1 base and J by 0 bases, with 8 bases between. Germline CDR1 and CDR2: SGHRS and YFSETQ. The CDR3 runs to 16 residues. CDR3 in amino acids: CASSLNGRSGANVLTF. The CDR3 DNA sequence: TGCGCCAGCAGCTTGAACGGCCGCTCTGGGGCCAACGTCCTGACTTTC.

CDR3 region: CASSFAVSYEQYF. CDR3 nucleotide sequence: TGTGCCAGCAGCTTCGCAGTCTCCTACGAGCAGTACTTC. The genes are TRBV7-6 and TRBJ2-7, with unresolved D. The V gene's germline CDR1 is SGHVS and CDR2 FNYEAQ. The CDR3 length is 13 residues. Trimming stripped 3 bases from V and 0 bases from J, with 6 bases between.

The CDR3 sequence is CASSLARGRIETQYF. Written as DNA, the CDR3 is TGTGCCAGCAGCTTAGCGAGGGGACGGATAGAGACCCAGTACTTC. The chain recombines TRBV7-9 with TRBJ2-5, with D perhaps matching TRBD1 or TRBD2 (5 bases each). CDR1 is SEHNR and CDR2 is FQNEAQ in the germline V gene (reference sequence). The germline V and J ends were trimmed by 0 bases and 4 bases, with 12 bases remaining between them. This CDR3 region has 15 residues.

V usage is TRBV28 and J usage is TRBJ1-3; 7 nucleotides match TRBD1. The V gene's germline CDR1 is MDHEN and CDR2 SYDVKM. The junction had 4 bases not matched to a gene; V was cut back by 4 bases and J by 4 bases. The CDR3 contains 14 residues. The CDR3 loop reads CASSSTGSGNTIYF. The CDR3 DNA sequence: TGTGCCAGCAGTTCGACAGGGTCAGGAAACACCATATATTTT.

This chain uses TRBV5-1 with TRBJ1-1, with 8 bases aligning to TRBD1. The length of the CDR3 is 14 residues. The junction had 6 bases not matched to a gene; V was cut back by 4 bases and J by 4 bases. Germline V gives CDR1 SGHRS, CDR2 YFSETQ. The CDR3: CASSQQGVGTEAFF. The CDR3 nucleotides are TGCGCCAGCAGCCAACAGGGGGTAGGCACTGAAGCTTTCTTT.

This clone occurred once. The V call is TRBV19, the J call TRBJ2-5; the D is unclear. CDR3 length: 14 residues. The germline V gene encodes CDR1 LNHDA and CDR2 SQIVND (reference sequence). Trimming stripped 9 bases from V and 8 bases from J, with 22 bases between. The CDR3 here is CASREPGPRETQYF. The CDR3 coding sequence is TGTGCCAGCCGTGAGCCCGGTCCAAGAGAAACCCAGTACTTC.

This chain joins TRBV11-2 and TRBJ2-5; D may be TRBD2 (6 bases). The CDR3 has 17 amino acids. Germline V gene data show CDR1 as SGHAT and CDR2 as FQNNGV. V was shortened by 1 base and J by 1 base, with 16 bases between the two germline ends. In DNA, the CDR3 is TGTGCCAGCAGCTTAGCGGGAGTTTCGTTTGGCCAAGAGACCCAGTACTTC. This gives the protein CASSLAGVSFGQETQYF. The variable domain in full, completed from reference TRBV11-2 and TRBJ2-5, reads EAGVAQSPRYKIIEKRQSVAFWCNPISGHATLYWYQQILGQGPKLLIQFQNNGVVDDSQLPKDRFSAERLKGVDSTLKIQPAKLEDSAVYLCASSLAGVSFGQETQYFGPGTRLLVL.

The chain is built from TRBV5-6 and TRBJ2-7, with TRBD1 matching over 9 bases. The germline V gene has CDR1 SGHDT and CDR2 YYEEEE. J lost 4 bases, V lost 2 bases, and 4 bases had no gene match. The CDR3 is made up of 14 amino acids. This CDR3 reads CASSLPGQGYEQYF. The CDR3 bases are TGTGCCAGCAGCTTACCGGGACAGGGTTACGAGCAGTACTTC.

The chain recombines TRBV7-8 with TRBJ2-1; D is perhaps TRBD1 or TRBD2 (5 bases each). This CDR3 comprises 13 residues. V shed 6 bases and J shed 7 bases, with 13 bases lying between them. Germline CDR1 SGHVS, CDR2 FQNEAQ. The CDR3 is CASSLTEGNEQFF. The CDR3 DNA is TGTGCCAGCAGTCTCACCGAGGGGAATGAGCAGTTCTTC.

The sample holds one count of this clone. This rearrangement joins TRBV19 to TRBJ2-2; unclear D gene. CDR1 LNHDA and CDR2 SQIVND come from the germline V gene (reference sequence). The V end lost 4 bases, the J end lost 2 bases, and 8 bases lay between the germline ends. The CDR3 totals 14 residues. CDR3 in amino acids: CASSTDANTGELFF. The DNA of the CDR3 is TGTGCCAGTAGTACGGACGCAAACACCGGGGAGCTGTTTTTT.

This rearrangement joins TRBV2 to TRBJ2-1; 11 nucleotides match TRBD2. The V segment lost 6 bases and the J segment 2 bases; nucleotides outside the gene matches: 6. This CDR3 contains 16 residues. CDR1 and CDR2 from the germline V gene are SNHLY and FYNNEI. The CDR3 DNA is TGTGCCAGCAGCGAACTAGCGGGAGAGGCCTACAATGAGCAGTTCTTC. Encoded protein: CASSELAGEAYNEQFF.

The chain uses TRBV2 and TRBJ2-5, with no clear D. CDR1 and CDR2 (germline): SNHLY, FYNNEI. V gave up 7 bases and J gave up 5 bases, with 5 bases separating them. This CDR3 region has 10 residues. CDR3 sequence: CASNGETQYF. The CDR3 bases are TGTGCCAGCAATGGGGAGACCCAGTACTTC.